What follows describes a single TCR beta chain. The V gene's germline CDR1 is SGHRS and CDR2 YFSETQ. The V gene lost 5 bases and the J gene lost 0 bases, with 8 bases spanning the gap. This CDR3 contains 13 residues. The data stem from a study of blood T cell repertoires in COVID-19. In the study overall: There were acute and convalescent COVID-19 samples, and they came from the United States, Italy and Spain. Nucleic acid was either cDNA or gDNA, and it came from T cells, B-cell-depleted T cells, or PBMCs.

Original analysis: Estimates of nucleated cell counts were drawn from the amplification of reference gene primers. Produced via immunoSEQ multiplex PCR; TCRdb's table is partial and in-frame only. The V and J calls and the clone size are those of that table, but D and trimming were determined from the DNA. The data contain approximately 220,000 clones, about four fifths of them singletons. The sequenced material came from peripheral blood. The clonotype originates from a woman in her forties with active or convalescent COVID-19. The rearrangement uses TRBV5-1 and TRBJ1-1; no clear D gene. CDR3 residues: CASRSVLNTEAFF. In DNA, the CDR3 is TGCGCCAGCAGATCAGTTTTGAACACTGAAGCTTTCTTT.